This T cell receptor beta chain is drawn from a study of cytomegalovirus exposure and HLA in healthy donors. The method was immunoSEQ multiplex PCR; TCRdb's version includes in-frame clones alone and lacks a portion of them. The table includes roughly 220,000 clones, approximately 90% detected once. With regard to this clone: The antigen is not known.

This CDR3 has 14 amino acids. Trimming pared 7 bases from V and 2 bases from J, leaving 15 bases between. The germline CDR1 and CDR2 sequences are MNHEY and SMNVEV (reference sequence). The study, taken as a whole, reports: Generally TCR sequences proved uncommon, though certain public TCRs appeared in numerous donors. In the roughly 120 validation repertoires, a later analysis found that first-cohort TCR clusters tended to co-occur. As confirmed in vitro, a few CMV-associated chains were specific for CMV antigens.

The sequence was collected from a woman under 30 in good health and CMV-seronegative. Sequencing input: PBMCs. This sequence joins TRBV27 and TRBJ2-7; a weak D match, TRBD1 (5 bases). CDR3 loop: CASKLGAGTYEQYF. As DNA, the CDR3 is TGTGCCAGCAAGCTAGGGGCTGGGACCTACGAGCAGTACTTC.